These 30 T cell receptor beta chains share one sample of origin, sequenced in a study of blood T cell repertoires in COVID-19. Data came from immunoSEQ multiplex PCR; TCRdb stores just in-frame clones and leaves some out. The sample includes around 260,000 clones, 88% seen only once; the top ten take 10% to 13%. Sequenced material: peripheral blood. The origin of the receptors is a woman aged 65 to 85 with COVID-19, enrolled during active disease.

This clone turned up a few times. J is TRBJ1-1 and V is TRBV5-1, with TRBD1 identical over 8 bases. The germline V gene has CDR1 SGHRS and CDR2 YFSETQ. The length of the CDR3 is 15 residues. The trim removed 4 bases at V and 1 base at J, leaving 6 bases unmatched. The CDR3 spells CASSPQQGENTEAFF. CDR3 nucleotides: TGCGCCAGCAGCCCCCAACAGGGGGAGAACACTGAAGCTTTCTTT.

The chain employs TRBV10-3 and TRBJ2-7; TRBD1 matches at 11 bases. The ends lost 3 bases at V and 5 bases at J; junction bases unmatched: 6. The CDR3 covers 15 residues. Germline lookup yields CDR1 ENHRY and CDR2 SYGVKD. Here the CDR3 DNA reads TGTGCCATCAGTGAAAGGGACAGGGGGTCTCACGAGCAGTACTTC. Its protein product is CAISERDRGSHEQYF.

The V call is TRBV28, the J call TRBJ1-6; 12 bases are shared with TRBD1. The ends lost 4 bases at V and 8 bases at J; junction bases unmatched: 9. This CDR3 has 17 residues. CDR1 is MDHEN, CDR2 SYDVKM, per germline. The CDR3 spells CASSSSGTGGRDSPLHF. In DNA form, the CDR3 reads TGTGCCAGCAGTTCCTCCGGGACAGGGGGCAGGGATTCACCCCTCCACTTT.

The J gene is TRBJ2-7, the V gene TRBV30; TRBD2 agrees at 14 bases. The CDR3 has 15 residues. V was pared by 2 bases and J by 6 bases, with 6 bases of the junction left unmatched. CDR1 is GTSNPN and CDR2 is SVGIG in the germline V gene (reference sequence). The chain's CDR3 is CAWSKRLAGGPEQYF. CDR3 DNA: TGTGCCTGGAGTAAGAGACTAGCGGGAGGGCCCGAGCAGTACTTC.

This clone was seen once. The chain uses TRBV12-3 or TRBV12-4 and TRBJ2-7; perhaps TRBD1 as D (5 bases). V lost 3 bases and J 7 bases, leaving 10 bases between the germline ends. This CDR3 has 12 amino acids. This chain's CDR3 is CASSLDTPEQYF. The CDR3 coding sequence is TGTGCCAGCAGTTTGGACACCCCAGAGCAGTACTTC.

This clone came up a few times. The chain combines TRBV7-6 with TRBJ2-1; the match to TRBD2 covers 7 bases. The V gene end was trimmed by 3 bases and the J gene end by 10 bases; junction bases not matched to a gene: 9. The CDR3 is made up of 14 amino acids. Looked up from germline, CDR1 is SGHVS and CDR2 is FNYEAQ. This CDR3 reads CASSFRSERGEQFF. The CDR3 DNA follows: TGTGCCAGCAGCTTCAGGTCCGAGCGGGGCGAGCAGTTCTTC.

The table lists this clone with a few counts. The gene calls are TRBV5-1 and TRBJ2-2; TRBD1 matches at 7 bases. The germline V gene has CDR1 SGHRS and CDR2 YFSETQ. Trimming at V came to 0 bases and at J to 7 bases, leaving 9 bases not matched to a gene. This CDR3 has 16 residues. The CDR3, as DNA: TGCGCCAGCAGCTTGGCGGGACAGCGCTTACTCGGGGAGCTGTTTTTT. This translates into CASSLAGQRLLGELFF.

The chain couples TRBV11-3 to TRBJ2-5, with 9 positions matching TRBD1. From germline, CDR1 is SGHNT and CDR2 YENEEA. J gave up 0 bases and V 8 bases, and 10 bases lay outside the gene matches. CDR3 length: 16 amino acids. CDR3 sequence: CASSPRTGAHQETQYF. The CDR3 region has the DNA TGTGCCAGCTCCCCTCGGACAGGGGCTCACCAAGAGACCCAGTACTTC.

In its sample, this clone was seen many times. V usage is TRBV28 and J usage is TRBJ1-5, with D perhaps TRBD1 (6 bases). This CDR3 comprises 15 residues. Germline V CDR1 and CDR2: MDHEN, SYDVKM. Trimming pared 6 bases from V and 11 bases from J, leaving 23 bases between. The CDR3 loop reads CASRGSDRFWESQHF. CDR3 nucleotide sequence: TGTGCCAGCAGGGGATCCGACAGGTTTTGGGAATCCCAGCATTTT.

This chain joins TRBV24-1 and TRBJ1-3; no clear D. From germline, CDR1 is KGHDR and CDR2 SFDVKD. The CDR3 extends over 13 amino acids. The CDR3 DNA reads as TGTGCATCTTCTGAGGGCTCTGGAAACACCATATATTTT. It specifies CASSEGSGNTIYF.

The chain uses TRBV9 and TRBJ1-5; D not resolved. Trimming shortened V by 0 bases and J by 0 bases, and 7 bases separated the two germline ends. This CDR3 has 15 residues. Germline V CDR1 and CDR2: SGDLS, YYNGEE. The CDR3 region is CASSVGGYSNQPQHF. Here the CDR3 DNA reads TGTGCCAGCAGCGTAGGAGGGTATAGCAATCAGCCCCAGCATTTT.

V is TRBV28 and J is TRBJ2-5; 9 nucleotides line up with TRBD2. V trimming: 5 bases; J trimming: 4 bases; junction bases outside the gene matches: 11. This CDR3 spans 16 amino acids. Germline V gene lookup returns CDR1 MDHEN and CDR2 SYDVKM. This CDR3 is CASSIGLAGIGETQYF. The CDR3, as DNA: TGTGCCAGCAGTATCGGGCTAGCGGGAATAGGAGAGACCCAGTACTTC.

This rearrangement joins TRBV5-6 to TRBJ2-5, with 8 nucleotides matching TRBD1. With V trimmed by 1 base and J by 5 bases, 10 bases remained unmatched. The CDR3 consists of 16 residues. Germline lookup yields CDR1 SGHDT and CDR2 YYEEEE. The CDR3 DNA reads TGTGCCAGCAGCTTGATGGGCAGGGGGCCGATGGAGACCCAGTACTTC. This translates into CASSLMGRGPMETQYF.

The chain uses TRBV30 and TRBJ1-2; unclear D gene. The V gene's germline CDR1 is GTSNPN and CDR2 SVGIG (reference sequence). The CDR3 consists of 15 residues. V lost 2 bases to trimming and J lost 8 bases, with 21 bases between them. CDR3 nucleotide sequence: TGTGCCTGGAGTTTAAGGGAGAGGCGGATTCGGGGCTACACCTTC. This codes for CAWSLRERRIRGYTF.

The rearrangement joins TRBV11-2 to TRBJ2-1; D is possibly TRBD2 (5 bases). CDR1 is SGHAT and CDR2 is FQNNGV in the germline V gene. Trimming stripped 5 bases from V and 10 bases from J, with 18 bases between. CDR3 length: 14 amino acids. The chain's CDR3 is CASSPSRSGGEQFF. The CDR3 DNA sequence: TGTGCCAGCAGCCCAAGTAGGAGCGGTGGGGAGCAGTTCTTC.

The rearrangement joins TRBV7-9 to TRBJ1-5, with TRBD1 matching 9 bases. This CDR3 spans 15 amino acids. In germline, CDR1 is SEHNR, CDR2 FQNEAQ (reference sequence). Trimming took 5 bases from V and 4 from J; bases not matched to a gene: 6. The CDR3 is CASSATGGFNQPQHF. In DNA, the CDR3 is TGTGCCAGCAGCGCGACAGGGGGTTTTAATCAGCCCCAGCATTTT.

The V gene is TRBV30, the J gene TRBJ1-1; no clear D gene. V was shortened by 3 bases and J by 5 bases, with 13 bases between the two germline ends. The CDR3 has 13 residues. CDR1 GTSNPN and CDR2 SVGIG come from the germline V gene (reference sequence). The DNA for the CDR3 is TGTGCCTGGAGACCGACGGAGTGGACTGAAGCTTTCTTT. Its protein product is CAWRPTEWTEAFF. Supplemented by reference TRBV30 and TRBJ1-1, the full variable domain reads SQTIHQWPATLVQPVGSPLSLECTVEGTSNPNLYWYRQAAGRGLQLLFYSVGIGQISSEVPQNLSASRPQDRQFILSSKKLLLSDSGFYLCAWRPTEWTEAFFGQGTRLTVV.

This rearrangement joins TRBV7-2 to TRBJ1-5; unclear D gene. The CDR3 is made up of 17 amino acids. Germline V lookup: CDR1 SGHTA, CDR2 FQGNSA. V was cut by 7 bases and J by 0 bases, with 19 bases left in between. The CDR3 DNA follows: TGTGCCAGCACCCGGACTTGGAGTACCGATAGCAATCAGCCCCAGCATTTT. It specifies CASTRTWSTDSNQPQHF.

V gene TRBV4-1 combines with J gene TRBJ2-1; D unresolved. The CDR3 extends over 14 amino acids. V lost 1 base and J 10 bases, leaving 14 bases between the germline ends. In germline, CDR1 is MGHRA, CDR2 YSYEKL. CDR3 in amino acids: CASSQVSLPREQFF. CDR3 sequence (DNA): TGCGCCAGCAGCCAAGTTTCTCTTCCTCGGGAGCAGTTCTTC.

The chain links TRBV11-3 to TRBJ2-5, with 9 positions matching TRBD2. Germline V gene sequence: CDR1 SGHNT, CDR2 YENEEA. This CDR3 has 18 residues. Germline trimming cut 7 bases from V and 5 bases from J; bases unmatched to any gene: 20. This chain's CDR3 is CASTPGAGGPFFSETQYF. CDR3 nucleotides: TGTGCCAGCACCCCAGGGGCGGGAGGGCCCTTCTTCTCGGAGACCCAGTACTTC.

This clone appeared once. At the DNA level, this CDR3 is encoded by other sequences in the same sample as well. The rearrangement joins TRBV5-1 to TRBJ1-3; D not certain. Germline-derived CDR1 and CDR2 are SGHRS and YFSETQ. The CDR3 contains 14 residues. V lost 0 bases to trimming and J lost 4 bases, with 8 bases between them. The CDR3 sequence: CASSLAGAGNTIYF. In nucleotides, the CDR3 is TGCGCCAGCAGCTTGGCAGGCGCCGGAAACACCATATATTTT.

CDR3 amino acids: CASSAISGSVIAYEQYF. In DNA, the CDR3 is TGTGCCAGCAGCGCTATTAGCGGGAGCGTCATTGCCTACGAGCAGTACTTC. The chain recombines TRBV11-2 with TRBJ2-7; 9 nucleotides agree with TRBD2. Trimming at V came to 5 bases and at J to 2 bases, leaving 13 bases not matched to a gene. Per the germline V gene, CDR1 is SGHAT and CDR2 is FQNNGV. This CDR3 has 17 residues.

As regards this clone: One end of the junction varies from germline; a read error may be responsible. This chain uses TRBV5-6 with TRBJ2-7, with D tentatively TRBD2 (6 bases). CDR3 length equals 13 residues. Per germline, CDR1 SGHDT and CDR2 YYEEEE. The CDR3 here is CASSLANKGLQDF. In DNA, the CDR3 is TGTGCCAGCAGCTTGGCCAATAAGGGACTTCAGGACTTC.

The CDR3 DNA reads as TGTGCCAGCAGGAATCAGGTTAATAGCTACGAGCAGTACTTC. It codes for CASRNQVNSYEQYF. V gene TRBV5-4 combines with J gene TRBJ2-7; D is ambiguous. The CDR3 runs to 14 residues. CDR1 is SGHNT, CDR2 YYREEE, per germline (reference sequence). Deletions cut 5 bases from V and 3 bases from J, with 15 bases between. Combining the CDR3 with reference TRBV5-4 and TRBJ2-7 gives the whole variable domain ETGVTQSPTHLIKTRGQQVTLRCSSQSGHNTVSWYQQALGQGPQFIFQYYREEENGRGNFPPRFSGLQFPNYSSELNVNALELDDSALYLCASRNQVNSYEQYFGPGTRLTVT.

DNA for the CDR3: TGCAGTGCCCTACAGGAAGAGACCCAGTACTTC. This encodes CSALQEETQYF. This rearrangement joins TRBV20-1 to TRBJ2-5, with D perhaps TRBD1 (5 bases). Trimming removed 6 bases at V and 3 bases at J, with 8 bases between. The CDR3 has 11 residues. The germline gives CDR1 DFQATT, CDR2 SNEGSKA (reference sequence).

As DNA, the CDR3 is TGTGCCAGCAGCTTATGGGGTTCTGGGACAGGGGCCTTTGAGCAGTACTTC. It is translated as CASSLWGSGTGAFEQYF. The J gene is TRBJ2-7, the V gene TRBV11-3, with TRBD1 matching 10 bases. Per germline, CDR1 SGHNT and CDR2 YENEEA. The CDR3 is 17 residues long. Germline trimming cut 2 bases from V and 7 bases from J; bases unmatched to any gene: 14.

The V gene is TRBV4-3, the J gene TRBJ2-5, with D possibly matching TRBD1 (6 bases). Per the germline V gene, CDR1 is LGHNA and CDR2 is YSLEER. The germline V and J ends were trimmed by 0 bases and 0 bases, with 17 bases remaining between them. The CDR3 runs 18 residues. The DNA of the CDR3 is TGCGCCAGCAGCCAAGAACGCGACCCCTGGGGGCACCAAGAGACCCAGTACTTC. Amino acids: CASSQERDPWGHQETQYF.

The chain combines TRBV3-1 (or the pseudogene TRBV3-2) with TRBJ2-2; weak D call: TRBD2 (6 bases). V was pared by 1 base and J by 4 bases, with 10 bases between. This CDR3 is 15 amino acids long. Germline CDR1 is LGHDT and CDR2 is YNNKEL (reference sequence). The CDR3 nucleotides are TGTGCCAGCAGCCAAGCGGGAGCTGGCACCGGGGAGCTGTTTTTT. Its translation: CASSQAGAGTGELFF.

In DNA, the CDR3 is TGTGCCAGCAGTTTTCACGACAGGGGTGGAGAGCAGTACTTC. Its protein product is CASSFHDRGGEQYF. The J gene is TRBJ2-7, the V gene TRBV28; TRBD1 aligns across 8 bases. V was pared by 3 bases and J by 7 bases, with 8 bases of the junction left unmatched. This CDR3 comprises 14 residues. Germline V gene sequence: CDR1 MDHEN, CDR2 SYDVKM.

This rearrangement joins TRBV29-1 to TRBJ2-7; perhaps TRBD2 as D (6 bases). V dropped 0 bases and J dropped 6 bases, with 21 bases sitting between them. Germline V gene lookup returns CDR1 SQVTM and CDR2 ANQGSEA. This CDR3 spans 16 amino acids. In DNA, the CDR3 is TGCAGCGTTGAAGATCTAGGGAGCGGGCTTTTCAGCGAGCAGTACTTC. This gives the protein CSVEDLGSGLFSEQYF.